This T cell receptor beta chain was recovered during a study of Graves' ophthalmopathy and Graves' hyperthyroidism. Study results and caveats: In blood, most expanded thyroid clonotypes above 0.001 frequency were also detected.

Note on this clonotype: Its antigen is currently unknown.

Amplification targeted the TCR beta CDR3 regions, with RNA transcripts as the source material. Scientists carried out first-round RT-PCR using HTBI primers and then a second-round multiplex PCR. MiXCR, run by TCRdb on the multiplex PCR reads, gives a single entry per CDR3 protein. The top ten clones hold 44% of a sample with 650,000 to 900,000 distinct CDR3 sequences, 40% of them seen once. Germline-derived CDR1 and CDR2 are SGHVS and FQNEAQ. This CDR3 spans 18 amino acids. Unmatched junction bases numbered 11, after V lost 6 bases and J lost 0 bases. The specimen was peripheral blood. The V call is TRBV7-8, the J call TRBJ2-6; TRBD2 aligns across 7 bases. This TCR came from an adult man with Graves' ophthalmopathy. The CDR3 loop reads CASSLGRGVPSGANVLTF. The DNA of the CDR3 is TGTGCCAGCAGTCTCGGACGGGGGGTCCCCTCTGGGGCCAACGTCCTGACTTTC.